A selection of T cell receptor beta chains follows, all from one sample in a study of shared clonotypes between healthy human individuals. Some clones are missing from TCRdb's copy, which holds only in-frame ones; the method was immunoSEQ multiplex PCR. The sample contains approximately 2,000,000 clones, approximately 90% of which appear only once. Sequences were obtained from naive CD4+ T cells from PBMCs. All receptors derive from a man aged 18-30 years in good health. Some clones in this sample may be carry-over from other donors' samples. Both conserved end residues are part of each CDR3. The D gene is left open where the match is weak. Clone size, where shown, is once, few, many, or a class for clones that have expanded.

V	size	D	J	length	DNA	CDR3
TRBV7-9	NA	NA	TRBJ2-1	16	TGTGCCAGCAGCACGCCACTAGCTATATCCTACAATGAGCAGTTCTTC	CASSTPLAISYNEQFF
TRBV11-2	NA	NA	TRBJ1-5	13	TGTGCCAGCAGCCCGGGACGGAATCAGCCCCAGCATTTT	CASSPGRNQPQHF
TRBV29-1	NA	TRBD1	TRBJ2-1	14	TGCAGCGTTCAAGTGACAGGGAACCCCAATGAGCAGTTCTTC	CSVQVTGNPNEQFF
TRBV7-2	once	TRBD2	TRBJ2-7	15	TGTGCCAGCAGCTTACGGAGCGGGAGTAACTACGAGCAGTACTTC	CASSLRSGSNYEQYF
TRBV6-1	NA	NA	TRBJ1-3	15	TGTGCCAGCAGTGAACCAAGGATCTCTGGAAACACCATATATTTT	CASSEPRISGNTIYF
TRBV5-1	NA	NA	TRBJ2-5	13	TGCGCCAGCAGCGGAGGATCAGGAGAGACCCAGTACTTC	CASSGGSGETQYF
TRBV18	NA	TRBD2	TRBJ2-5	15	TGTGCCAGCTCACAACTAGCGGTGCCCCAAGAGACCCAGTACTTC	CASSQLAVPQETQYF
TRBV28	NA	TRBD2	TRBJ2-1	16	TGTGCCAGCGCCGGGTCGACTAGCCTTTCCTACAATGAGCAGTTCTTC	CASAGSTSLSYNEQFF
TRBV6-6	once	NA	TRBJ1-3	15	TGTGCCAGCAGTTACTCGGTAGTCTCTGGAAACACCATATATTTT	CASSYSVVSGNTIYF
TRBV6-4	NA	TRBD2	TRBJ2-1	15	TGTGCCAGCAGCGGCGGGCTAGCGGGAAACAATGAGCAGTTCTTC	CASSGGLAGNNEQFF
TRBV5-1	NA	TRBD1	TRBJ2-2	16	TGCGCCAGCAGCTTGGAAGGGACAGGGTTAGCCGGGGAGCTGTTTTTT	CASSLEGTGLAGELFF
TRBV29-1	NA	TRBD1	TRBJ1-1	13	TGCAGCGTTGATGACAGGGGGCAGACTGAAGCTTTCTTT	CSVDDRGQTEAFF
TRBV5-6	NA	NA	TRBJ2-7	13	TGTGCCAGCAGCCACGAGACAACCTACGAGCAGTACTTC	CASSHETTYEQYF
TRBV9	NA	NA	TRBJ1-1	13	TGTGCCAGCAGCGTCAAAATCGGCGGGGAAGCTTTCTTT	CASSVKIGGEAFF
TRBV28	NA	TRBD1	TRBJ1-5	15	TGTGCCAGCAGTTCACCGGGACAGGGAAGCCAGCCCCAGCATTTT	CASSSPGQGSQPQHF
TRBV29-1	NA	NA	TRBJ2-3	15	TGCAGCGTTGAGGCGCGGGACCCGCGGCGCCATACGCAGTATTTT	CSVEARDPRRHTQYF
TRBV5-4	NA	NA	TRBJ1-2	14	TGTGCCAGCAGCTTGGCCGGGACTCCCTATGGCTACACCTTC	CASSLAGTPYGYTF
TRBV10-3	NA	TRBD2	TRBJ2-1	16	TGTGCCATCAAAACTTTAGCGGGAGGGAGGTTCAATGAGCAGTTCTTC	CAIKTLAGGRFNEQFF
TRBV6-5	NA	NA	TRBJ1-1	14	TGTGCCAGCAGTACCCGACAGGTCAACACTGAAGCTTTCTTT	CASSTRQVNTEAFF
TRBV5-1	NA	NA	TRBJ2-5	14	TGCGCCAGCAGCTTACACAGACGGGCAGATGAGCAGTACTTC	CASSLHRRADEQYF
TRBV30	NA	TRBD1	TRBJ1-1	12	TGTGCCCAGGGACAGACGAACACTGAAGCTTTCTTT	CAQGQTNTEAFF
TRBV28	NA	NA	TRBJ1-3	11	TGTGCCAGCAGTCTGGGAAACACCATATATTTT	CASSLGNTIYF
TRBV7-8	NA	NA	TRBJ2-2	17	TGTGCCAGCAGCTTAGGACGGGGAGTATGGGCCACCGGGGAGCTGTTTTTT	CASSLGRGVWATGELFF
TRBV7-2	NA	NA	TRBJ2-1	16	TGTGCCAGCAGCCGCCGGCGGCAGGGCTCCTACAATGAGCAGTTCTTC	CASSRRRQGSYNEQFF
TRBV7-6	NA	TRBD1	TRBJ2-3	17	TGTGCCAGCAGCTTAGCGGGACAGGGGGTCGGCACAGATACGCAGTATTTT	CASSLAGQGVGTDTQYF
TRBV7-2	NA	NA	TRBJ1-1	15	TGTGCCAGCAGCGACCGAGGTACGGGGGAGGCTTCAGCTTTCTTT	CASSDRGTGEASAFF
TRBV5-1	NA	NA	TRBJ1-5	14	TGCGCCAGCAGCCCGGGGGACATCGGTCAGCCCCAGCATTTT	CASSPGDIGQPQHF
TRBV27	NA	NA	TRBJ2-5	17	TGTGCCAGCAGTTTATCGGGGCGGTCAGGGTACCAGGAGACCCAGTACTTC	CASSLSGRSGYQETQYF
TRBV30	NA	NA	TRBJ2-5	16	TGTGCCTGGGACCGTAGAACACAGGGTAATCAAGAGACCCAGTACTTC	CAWDRRTQGNQETQYF
TRBV27	NA	NA	TRBJ2-5	15	TGTGCCAGCAGTCCGAACTTCGGTGTTCTAGAGACCCAGTACTTC	CASSPNFGVLETQYF
TRBV5-1	once	TRBD2	TRBJ2-1	17	TGCGCCAGCAGCCCCCTAGCGGGAGGGCCATCCTACAATGAGCAGTTCTTC	CASSPLAGGPSYNEQFF
TRBV7-2	NA	TRBD2	TRBJ2-1	16	TGTGCCAGCAGCCCCCTGATGGTAGCGGGAACGGGTGAGCAGTTCTTC	CASSPLMVAGTGEQFF
TRBV30	few	NA	TRBJ1-4	13	TGTGCCTCCACGGGGAGGCCCGATGAAAAGCTGTTTTTT	CASTGRPDEKLFF
TRBV11-1	NA	TRBD2	TRBJ2-1	16	TGTGCCAGCACCCCAAGGACTAGCTTATTATACAATGAGCAGTTCTTC	CASTPRTSLLYNEQFF
TRBV5-4	NA	NA	TRBJ1-1	16	TGTGCCAGCAGCGTGACCGGTCGTGGGGTAAAAACTGAAGCTTTCTTT	CASSVTGRGVKTEAFF
TRBV29-1	NA	NA	TRBJ2-5	12	TGCAGCGTTGTACGCGGGGCGGAGACCCAGTACTTC	CSVVRGAETQYF
TRBV6-5	NA	TRBD1	TRBJ1-4	14	TGTGCCAGCAGTGGACAGGGATCGAATGAAAAACTGTTTTTT	CASSGQGSNEKLFF
TRBV19	few	TRBD1	TRBJ1-2	15	TGTGCCAGTAGTAACCAGCCGGGGACAGACTATGGCTACACCTTC	CASSNQPGTDYGYTF
TRBV11-2	NA	NA	TRBJ2-5	17	TGTGCCAGCAGCCACTTCGGTCGTCCCGAGGGGGAAGAGACCCAGTACTTC	CASSHFGRPEGEETQYF